These 27 T cell receptor beta chains originate from one sample sequenced in a study of human T cells and chemical hapten exposure. MiXCR, run by TCRdb on the RACE reads, gives a single entry per CDR3 protein. The top ten clones hold less than 10% of a sample with nearly 350,000 distinct CDR3 sequences, around 7% of them seen once. The time point: patch test 1, 2 weeks after DPC sensitization. Treatment specified: therapeutic diphenylcyclopropenone sensitization with weekly scalp DPC. Here the sequenced sample was whole blood, taken in connection with sensitization to the hapten diphenylcyclopropenone (DPC). These receptors came from a woman younger than 30 with alopecia areata. Some clones in this sample may be carry-over from other donors' samples.

This rearrangement joins TRBV18 to TRBJ2-2, with D possibly being TRBD1 (6 bases). Germline CDR1 reads KGHSH; CDR2 reads LQKENI. V was clipped by 1 base and J by 0 bases, with 15 bases between them. This CDR3 is built from 18 residues. The CDR3 bases are TGTGCCAGCTCACCACTTGGTCCGGACAGTACGAACACCGGGGAGCTGTTTTTT. It specifies CASSPLGPDSTNTGELFF.

This chain connects TRBV29-1 to TRBJ1-1, with 9 bases aligning to TRBD1. CDR3 size: 12 residues. CDR1 and CDR2 (germline): SQVTM, ANQGSEA. Trimming took 6 bases from V and 5 from J; bases not matched to a gene: 4. CDR3 sequence: CSVAGQGTEAFF. Written as DNA, the CDR3 is TGCAGCGTAGCCGGACAGGGGACTGAAGCTTTCTTT.

This clonotype was detected a few times. J is TRBJ2-1 and V is TRBV20-1, with 8 bases aligning to TRBD2. The V and J ends lost 4 bases and 3 bases, in that order; junction bases with no gene match: 14. CDR1 and CDR2 from the germline V gene are DFQATT and SNEGSKA (reference sequence). The CDR3 loop spans 17 amino acids. For the CDR3, the DNA is TGCAGTGCTACAACCAACTCCCCAGCGGGGGTCTACAATGAGCAGTTCTTC. This gives the protein CSATTNSPAGVYNEQFF.

This clonotype was seen ten or more times. The V and J genes are TRBV11-1 and TRBJ1-5, with 8 bases fitting TRBD1. V lost 2 bases, J lost 3 bases, and 3 bases stayed unmatched. The CDR3 has 15 amino acids. Germline assignment: CDR1 SGHAT and CDR2 FQDESV (reference sequence). CDR3 coding DNA: TGTGCCAGCAGCTTATCGGGACAGGACAATCAGCCCCAGCATTTT. Amino acid sequence: CASSLSGQDNQPQHF.

This clonotype was observed a few times. The V gene is TRBV6-2 or TRBV6-3, the J gene TRBJ2-3, with D unresolved. V was trimmed by 2 bases and J by 0 bases, leaving 9 bases between them. CDR1 is MNHEY and CDR2 is SVGEGT in the germline V gene. The CDR3 sequence is 15 residues long. The CDR3 nucleotides read TGTGCCAGCAGTTACATCGGGCCTAGCACAGATACGCAGTATTTT. Its protein product is CASSYIGPSTDTQYF.

There are many counts of this clonotype. The rearrangement uses TRBV5-6 and TRBJ2-7, with no clear D. The CDR3 has 13 amino acids. Germline CDR1 and CDR2: SGHDT and YYEEEE. The V gene lost 1 base and the J gene lost 7 bases, with 12 bases spanning the gap. The CDR3 DNA sequence: TGTGCCAGCAGCTTGAAACTTAGTTGGGAGCAGTACTTC. Its translation is CASSLKLSWEQYF.

This clonotype was detected a few times. The chain joins TRBV9 to TRBJ2-7, with a weak D call TRBD2 (5 bases). Germline lookup yields CDR1 SGDLS and CDR2 YYNGEE. Trimming took off 0 bases at V and 9 bases at J, with 16 bases between the two ends. The CDR3 covers 14 residues. DNA for the CDR3: TGTGCCAGCAGCGTAGCGGACCCAGGAGGACGGCAGTACTTC. It is translated as CASSVADPGGRQYF.

The V and J genes are TRBV10-3 and TRBJ2-3; D is unclear. The CDR3 sequence is 17 residues long. With 3 bases removed from V and 3 bases from J, the gap between germline ends came to 19 bases. Germline loops: CDR1 ENHRY, CDR2 SYGVKD. CDR3 DNA sequence: TGTGCCATCAGTGACCCACGCTGGCAGTCTTCAACAGATACGCAGTATTTT. It translates to CAISDPRWQSSTDTQYF.

This clonotype appeared a few times. The rearrangement links TRBV20-1 to TRBJ1-6; D might be TRBD1 (5 bases). The CDR3 is 15 residues long. Trimming stripped 5 bases from V and 4 bases from J, with 15 bases between. Germline values: CDR1 DFQATT, CDR2 SNEGSKA (reference sequence). The CDR3 DNA is TGCAGTGCTCCTCGGACACAGCCTTATAATTCACCCCTCCACTTT. Translated: CSAPRTQPYNSPLHF.

Comments on this clonotype: A clone one base away is much larger, so this may be a read error. The V gene is TRBV20-1, the J gene TRBJ1-1, with D tentatively TRBD1 (6 bases). The CDR3 runs to 12 residues. Trimming took off 4 bases at V and 3 bases at J, with 9 bases between the two ends. Germline V gene data show CDR1 as DFQATT and CDR2 as SNEGSKA (reference sequence). CDR3 loop: CSANSGDTEAFF. In DNA form, the CDR3 reads TGCAGTGCTAACTCAGGGGACACTGAAGCTTTCTTT.

CDR3 amino acids: CASSYSKPLMREKLFF. CDR3 in DNA: TGTGCCAGCAGTTACTCGAAACCCCTAATGAGAGAAAAACTGTTTTTT. V usage is TRBV6-5 and J usage is TRBJ1-4; D gene uncertain. V was trimmed by 0 bases and J by 8 bases, leaving 16 bases between them. CDR1 is MNHEY, CDR2 SVGAGI, per germline. The CDR3 spans 16 residues.

V and J are TRBV7-2 and TRBJ2-3, with D uncertain. Germline CDR1 reads SGHTA; CDR2 reads FQGNSA. The CDR3 sequence is 13 residues long. V was clipped by 5 bases and J by 6 bases, with 12 bases between them. CDR3 protein: CASSPNSADTQYF. CDR3 in DNA: TGTGCCAGCAGCCCGAACTCTGCGGATACGCAGTATTTT.

This chain joins TRBV12-3 or TRBV12-4 and TRBJ1-2, with D hard to call. CDR3 size: 13 residues. Trimming took off 5 bases at V and 4 bases at J, with 11 bases between the two ends. CDR3 region: CASSPGPRYGYTF. As DNA, the CDR3 is TGTGCCAGCAGTCCCGGGCCGCGCTATGGCTACACCTTC.

V is TRBV20-1 and J is TRBJ2-3; perhaps TRBD2 as D (5 bases). Germline values: CDR1 DFQATT, CDR2 SNEGSKA (reference sequence). V was cut by 3 bases and J by 1 base, with 8 bases left in between. CDR3 length: 13 residues. CDR3 coding DNA: TGCAGTGCTAGTGTCGGGGGCACAGATACGCAGTATTTT. Its protein is CSASVGGTDTQYF.

Many counts were recorded for this clonotype. The rearrangement joins TRBV28 to TRBJ2-7; 7 bases are a match to TRBD2. The CDR3 has 16 amino acids. CDR1 is MDHEN and CDR2 is SYDVKM in the germline V gene. J was trimmed by 4 bases and V by 3 bases; bases with no gene match: 12. CDR3 sequence: CASSFPTRDGGYEQYF. The CDR3 DNA is TGTGCCAGCAGTTTCCCAACCCGGGACGGGGGGTACGAGCAGTACTTC.

V is TRBV5-1 and J is TRBJ2-3; 10 nucleotides align to TRBD2. V lost 3 bases to trimming and J lost 5 bases; unmatched junction nucleotides: 3. The CDR3 length is 14 residues. From germline, CDR1 is SGHRS and CDR2 YFSETQ. CDR3 protein: CASSSSGSGDTQYF. CDR3 DNA sequence: TGCGCCAGCAGCTCTAGCGGGAGTGGAGATACGCAGTATTTT.

The sample holds many counts of this clonotype. The genes are TRBV28 and TRBJ2-4, with D perhaps TRBD1 (5 bases). The CDR3 extends over 13 amino acids. CDR1 and CDR2 from the germline V gene are MDHEN and SYDVKM. Trimming left V 7 bases short and J 3 bases short, with 10 bases between. DNA of the CDR3: TGTGCCAGCACGGCAGGGATCAAAAACATTCAGTACTTC. Its protein is CASTAGIKNIQYF.

This clonotype came up a few times. CDR3 loop: CSALAPANTGELFF. The CDR3 bases are TGCAGCGCATTGGCGCCAGCGAACACCGGGGAGCTGTTTTTT. The chain joins TRBV29-1 to TRBJ2-2; D remains ambiguous. The CDR3 is 14 amino acids. V lost 7 bases, J lost 0 bases, and 12 bases lay in between. Germline V CDR1 and CDR2: SQVTM, ANQGSEA.

At least ten counts were recorded for this clonotype. The chain joins TRBV4-1 to TRBJ2-7, with D perhaps matching TRBD1 (6 bases). V was pared by 0 bases and J by 2 bases, with 11 bases between. In germline, CDR1 is MGHRA, CDR2 YSYEKL. The CDR3 runs 15 residues. CDR3 region: CASSQDGTTTYEQYF. The CDR3 DNA follows: TGCGCCAGCAGCCAAGATGGGACAACCACCTACGAGCAGTACTTC.

This clonotype was counted between two and nine times. CDR3 in amino acids: CASSQGLGYRSSYNEQFF. The CDR3 nucleotides read TGTGCCAGCAGCCAAGGTCTAGGCTATCGGAGCTCCTACAATGAGCAGTTCTTC. V gene TRBV3-1 combines with J gene TRBJ2-1; D remains ambiguous. Germline V CDR1 and CDR2: LGHDT, YNNKEL (reference sequence). CDR3 length: 18 residues. The V end lost 1 base, the J end lost 0 bases, and 16 bases lay between the germline ends.

This clonotype has only a few counts. This sequence joins TRBV28 and TRBJ1-1, with 11 bases lining up with TRBD1. V lost 5 bases to trimming and J lost 11 bases; unmatched junction nucleotides: 10. The CDR3 spans 14 residues. From germline, CDR1 is MDHEN and CDR2 SYDVKM. CDR3 in amino acids: CASSPAGQGDMAFF. The CDR3 region has the DNA TGTGCCAGCAGTCCGGCGGGACAGGGGGATATGGCTTTCTTT.

V is TRBV20-1 and J is TRBJ1-4; D is uncertain. With 3 bases removed from V and 5 bases from J, the gap between germline ends came to 10 bases. CDR1 is DFQATT and CDR2 is SNEGSKA in the germline V gene (reference sequence). The CDR3 is 13 amino acids. This CDR3 reads CSARETENEKLFF. CDR3 in DNA: TGCAGTGCTAGGGAAACAGAAAATGAAAAACTGTTTTTT.

This clonotype was counted many times. The chain combines TRBV5-4 with TRBJ1-6, with a tentative D call TRBD1 (5 bases). CDR1 SGHNT and CDR2 YYREEE come from the germline V gene (reference sequence). Trimming removed 4 bases from V and 7 bases from J, with 9 bases in between. The CDR3 covers 13 residues. CDR3 DNA: TGTGCCAGCAGCACGGGGACCAATTCACCCCTCCACTTT. This translates into CASSTGTNSPLHF.

This clonotype was found many times. CDR3 nucleotides: TGTGCCAGCAGCTCACGGACAGGGGCCTACGAGCAGTACTTC. It codes for CASSSRTGAYEQYF. The chain carries TRBV5-6 and TRBJ2-7; 9 bases map to TRBD1. Germline trimming cut 3 bases from V and 2 bases from J; bases unmatched to any gene: 3. Germline V gene lookup returns CDR1 SGHDT and CDR2 YYEEEE. The CDR3 runs 14 residues. Full variable domain (missing parts from reference TRBV5-6 and TRBJ2-7): DAGVTQSPTHLIKTRGQQVTLRCSPKSGHDTVSWYQQALGQGPQFIFQYYEEEERQRGNFPDRFSGHQFPNYSSELNVNALLLGDSALYLCASSSRTGAYEQYFGPGTRLTVT.

This clonotype has a single count. The rearrangement links TRBV7-2 to TRBJ1-2; 8 bases are shared with TRBD1. The CDR3 extends over 15 amino acids. Germline V gives CDR1 SGHTA, CDR2 FQGNSA. The ends lost 6 bases at V and 5 bases at J; junction bases unmatched: 11. CDR3 amino acids: CASRRGQGAGYGYTF. CDR3 sequence (DNA): TGTGCCAGCAGGCGCGGACAGGGCGCCGGGTATGGCTACACCTTC. Using reference TRBV7-2 and TRBJ1-2 for the parts outside the CDR3, the full variable domain is GAGVSQSPSNKVTEKGKDVELRCDPISGHTALYWYRQSLGQGLEFLIYFQGNSAPDKSGLPSDRFSAERTGGSVSTLTIQRTQQEDSAVYLCASRRGQGAGYGYTFGSGTRLTVV.

The V and J genes are TRBV9 and TRBJ1-6; tentatively, D is TRBD1 (6 bases). Germline V CDR1 and CDR2: SGDLS, YYNGEE. Trimming stripped 4 bases from V and 7 bases from J, with 12 bases between. CDR3 length equals 14 residues. CDR3 residues: CASSRRDTNSPLHF. As DNA, the CDR3 is TGTGCCAGCAGCCGGAGGGACACCAATTCACCCCTCCACTTT.

In its sample, this clonotype was seen a few times. This chain uses TRBV7-6 with TRBJ2-3, with 8 nucleotides matching TRBD2. CDR1 SGHVS and CDR2 FNYEAQ come from the germline V gene. V shed 1 base and J 2 bases; nucleotides not matched to a gene: 5. The CDR3 sequence is 16 residues long. The chain's CDR3 is CASSLGSSGHTDTQYF. The CDR3 DNA sequence: TGTGCCAGCAGCTTAGGTTCTAGCGGGCACACAGATACGCAGTATTTT.